This T cell receptor (beta chain) was found in a study of identical twins. Study-level points and caveats: There is a chance that invariant MAIT and iNKT cells partially muddied zero-insertion analyses. The study drew conclusions from cross-sectional statistical analysis, not from following the same donors. Excess sharing between twins was weaker in beta out-of-frame sequences.

Trimming cost V 6 bases and J 6 bases; bases outside gene matches: 11. The CDR3 is made up of 14 amino acids. Each cDNA held unique molecular identifiers, and template switching gave it a universal primer site. TCRdb analysed the 5' RACE reads with MiXCR anew, one entry per CDR3 protein. Of roughly 200,000 distinct CDR3 sequences detected, 7.5% appear once; the ten largest clones hold 1.9%. This clonotype was counted many times. What it binds is unknown. These sequences were also reported in another study, on yellow fever vaccine responses in identical twins.

The rearrangement joins TRBV12-3 or TRBV12-4 to TRBJ2-7, with 7 bases matching TRBD2. Sequenced sample: memory (CD45RO+) T cells sorted from blood. This clonotype was obtained from a woman younger than 35 in good health. This CDR3 reads CASSLGGTLLEQYF. CDR3 coding DNA: TGTGCCAGCAGCCTCGGGGGGACTTTGCTCGAGCAGTACTTC.